In this sample, the clone carrying this T cell receptor (beta chain) turned up a few times. Its antigen is currently unknown. This sample is drawn from a study of T cells after yellow fever vaccination. Study-wide results and caveats: Once the booster was given, most primary-vaccination clones reappeared, at 95% to 98% for CD4 and over 85% for CD8.

TCRdb re-derived calls from the 5' RACE reads in MiXCR, one entry per CDR3 protein. Seen here are 620,000 or so distinct CDR3 sequences, about 12% observed once, and the top ten hold approximately 15%. V was trimmed by 1 base and J by 8 bases, leaving 8 bases between them. CDR1 is SGHTA and CDR2 is FQGTGA in the germline V gene. The CDR3 spans 13 residues. This TCR came from a man aged 25 to 40 who received the YFV17D yellow fever vaccine. Sequencing used PBMCs, obtained on the day of the yellow fever booster vaccination. The chain links TRBV7-3 to TRBJ2-2, with a tentative D call TRBD1 (5 bases). CDR3 in amino acids: CASSLIRTGELFF. CDR3 nucleotide sequence: TGTGCCAGCAGCTTAATTCGGACAGGGGAGCTGTTTTTT. Together with reference TRBV7-3 and TRBJ2-2, the CDR3 gives the full variable domain: GAGVSQTPSNKVTEKGKYVELRCDPISGHTALYWYRQSLGQGPEFLIYFQGTGAADDSGLPNDRFFAVRPEGSVSTLKIQRTERGDSAVYLCASSLIRTGELFFGEGSRLTVL.